This T cell receptor (beta chain) appears in the sequencing data of a study of blood T cells in healthy people across ages. At the level of the study: Per two T cells, about one barcoded beta molecule was captured through template switching. Findings and caveats of the study: Long-lived and aged donors differed, with more naive CD4+ cells and higher diversity in the long-lived.

The use of a sample-barcoded 5' primer and a J-beta primer mix characterized a second PCR of roughly 7 to 12 cycles. A tag from a template-switch adaptor with 12 random nucleotides marked each cDNA molecule. TCRdb analysed the 5' RACE reads with MiXCR anew, one entry per CDR3 protein. The sample lists about a million distinct CDR3 sequences, approximately 49% occurring once. Each donor supplied about 9.6 milliliters of peripheral blood. This clonotype came up a few times. Its antigen is unidentified. Germline V gives CDR1 LGHNA, CDR2 YSLEER. The CDR3 extends over 16 amino acids. The V and J ends lost 0 bases and 2 bases respectively, with 12 bases between them.

Sequencing was carried out using blood. The clonotype was recovered from a man younger than 40 in good health. The V and J genes are TRBV4-3 and TRBJ2-3, with D possibly being TRBD2 (6 bases). This CDR3 is CASSQDTAGNTDTQYF. The CDR3 coding sequence is TGCGCCAGCAGCCAAGATACCGCGGGGAACACAGATACGCAGTATTTT.